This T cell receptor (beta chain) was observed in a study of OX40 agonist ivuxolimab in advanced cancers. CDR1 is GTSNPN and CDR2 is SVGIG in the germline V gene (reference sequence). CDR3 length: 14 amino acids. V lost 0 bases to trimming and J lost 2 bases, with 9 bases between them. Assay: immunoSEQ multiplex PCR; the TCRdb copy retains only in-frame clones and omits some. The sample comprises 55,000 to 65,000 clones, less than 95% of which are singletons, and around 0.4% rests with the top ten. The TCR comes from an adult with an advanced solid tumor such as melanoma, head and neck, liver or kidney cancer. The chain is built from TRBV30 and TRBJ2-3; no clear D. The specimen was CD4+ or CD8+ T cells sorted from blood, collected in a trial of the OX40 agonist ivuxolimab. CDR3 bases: TGTGCCTGGAGTGTCCCGGAGTCCACAGATACGCAGTATTTT. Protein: CAWSVPESTDTQYF.